The TCR beta chain described here comes from a study of cytomegalovirus exposure and HLA in healthy donors. CDR3 length equals 18 residues. The germline gives CDR1 MGHRA, CDR2 YSYEKL. J gave up 5 bases and V 1 base, and 17 bases lay outside the gene matches. This clone was recorded once. TCRdb's table, derived via immunoSEQ multiplex PCR, lists solely in-frame clones and lacks some. This table has some 150,000 clones, about 88% appearing once. The receptor was derived from a young woman in good health and CMV-seropositive. The sequenced material came from PBMCs. This chain links TRBV4-1 with TRBJ2-7; the match to TRBD2 covers 7 bases. CDR3 DNA: TGCGCCAGCAGCCAAGCAGCCCTATGGGGGAGGGAGGCACACGAGCAGTACTTC. Translating it yields CASSQAALWGREAHEQYF.